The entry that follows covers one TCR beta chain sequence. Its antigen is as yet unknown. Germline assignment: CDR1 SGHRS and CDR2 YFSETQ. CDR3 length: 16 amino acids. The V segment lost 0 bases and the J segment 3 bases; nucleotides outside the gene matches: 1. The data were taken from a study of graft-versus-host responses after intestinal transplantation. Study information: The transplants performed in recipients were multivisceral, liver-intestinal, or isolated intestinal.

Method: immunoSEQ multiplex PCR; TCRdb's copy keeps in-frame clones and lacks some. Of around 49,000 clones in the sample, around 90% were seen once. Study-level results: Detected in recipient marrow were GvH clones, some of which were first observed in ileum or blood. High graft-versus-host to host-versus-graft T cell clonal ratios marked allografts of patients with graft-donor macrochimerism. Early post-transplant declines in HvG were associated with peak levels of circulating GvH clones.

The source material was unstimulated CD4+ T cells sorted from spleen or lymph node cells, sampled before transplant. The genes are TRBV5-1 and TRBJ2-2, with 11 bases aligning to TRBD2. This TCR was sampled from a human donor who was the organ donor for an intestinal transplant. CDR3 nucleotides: TGCGCCAGCAGCTTGGCACTAGCGGGAGACACCGGGGAGCTGTTTTTT. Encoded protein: CASSLALAGDTGELFF.